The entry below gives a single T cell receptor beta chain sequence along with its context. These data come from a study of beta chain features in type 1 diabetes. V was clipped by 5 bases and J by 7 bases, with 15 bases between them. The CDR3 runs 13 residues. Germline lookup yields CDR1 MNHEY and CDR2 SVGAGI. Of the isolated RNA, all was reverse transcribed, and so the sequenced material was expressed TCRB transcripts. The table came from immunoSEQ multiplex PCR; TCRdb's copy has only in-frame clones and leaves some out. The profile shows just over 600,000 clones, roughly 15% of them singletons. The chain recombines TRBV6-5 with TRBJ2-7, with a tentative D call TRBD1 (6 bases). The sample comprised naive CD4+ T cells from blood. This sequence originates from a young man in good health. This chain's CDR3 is CASSNRVLVEQYF. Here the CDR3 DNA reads TGTGCCAGCAGTAACAGGGTCCTGGTGGAGCAGTACTTC.